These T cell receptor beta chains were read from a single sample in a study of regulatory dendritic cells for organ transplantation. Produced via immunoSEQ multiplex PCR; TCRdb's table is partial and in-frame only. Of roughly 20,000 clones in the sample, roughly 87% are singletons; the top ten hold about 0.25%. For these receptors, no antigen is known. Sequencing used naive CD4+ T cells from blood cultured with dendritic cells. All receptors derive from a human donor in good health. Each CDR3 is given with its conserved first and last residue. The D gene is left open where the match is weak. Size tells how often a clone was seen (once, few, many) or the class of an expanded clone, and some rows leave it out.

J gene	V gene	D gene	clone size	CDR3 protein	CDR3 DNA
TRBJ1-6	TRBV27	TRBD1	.	CASSPQGNLYNSPLHF	TGTGCCAGCAGTCCACAGGGGAATCTCTATAATTCACCCCTCCACTTT
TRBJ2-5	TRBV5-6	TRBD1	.	CASSLDSRVGTVNPLAQYF	TGTGCCAGCAGCCTAGACTCCAGGGTGGGGACAGTCAACCCCCTGGCCCAGTACTTC
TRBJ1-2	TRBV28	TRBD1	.	CATEPGQGAYGYTF	TGTGCCACCGAACCGGGACAGGGGGCCTATGGCTACACCTTC
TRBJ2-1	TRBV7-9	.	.	CASSTDNEQFF	TGTGCCAGCAGCACAGATAATGAGCAGTTCTTC
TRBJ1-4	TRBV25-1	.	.	CASSDPTTGLGEKLFF	TGTGCCAGCAGTGACCCTACTACAGGGCTGGGTGAAAAACTGTTTTTT
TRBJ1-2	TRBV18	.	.	CASSKEERIYGYTF	TGTGCCAGCTCAAAGGAGGAAAGGATCTATGGCTACACCTTC
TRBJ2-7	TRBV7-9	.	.	CASSFPLVTYNEQYF	TGTGCCAGCAGCTTCCCGCTAGTAACGTACAACGAGCAGTACTTC
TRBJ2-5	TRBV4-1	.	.	CASSQLGPGRQETQYF	TGCGCCAGCAGCCAATTGGGGCCTGGACGGCAAGAGACCCAGTACTTC
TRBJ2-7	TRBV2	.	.	CASIRPDLEQYF	TGTGCCAGCATCAGACCGGATTTGGAGCAGTACTTC
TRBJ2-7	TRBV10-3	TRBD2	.	CAITPSGHHEQYF	TGTGCCATCACGCCTAGCGGGCACCACGAGCAGTACTTC
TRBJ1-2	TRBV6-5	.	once	CASRPTGRIYGYTF	TGTGCCAGCAGACCAACAGGGAGGATCTATGGCTACACCTTC
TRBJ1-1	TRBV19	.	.	CASSNPRAGGKGRDTEAFF	TGTGCCAGTAGTAATCCCCGGGCGGGGGGAAAAGGTAGGGACACTGAAGCTTTCTTT
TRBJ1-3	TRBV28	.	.	CASSSGAGNTIYF	TGTGCCAGCAGTTCCGGGGCGGGAAACACCATATATTTT
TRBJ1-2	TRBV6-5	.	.	CASSYQYTNYGYTF	TGTGCCAGCAGTTACCAATACACTAACTATGGCTACACCTTC
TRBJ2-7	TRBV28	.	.	CASSLIPRGAGEQYF	TGTGCCAGCAGTTTAATCCCCCGGGGGGCCGGAGAGCAGTACTTC
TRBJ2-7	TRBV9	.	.	CASSVGPGYSYEQYF	TGTGCCAGCAGCGTAGGTCCCGGATACTCCTACGAGCAGTACTTC
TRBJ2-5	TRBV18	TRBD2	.	CASSPFPLAGVRSETQYF	TGTGCCAGCTCACCATTCCCCCTAGCGGGAGTTCGTTCGGAGACCCAGTACTTC
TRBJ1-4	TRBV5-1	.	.	CASSDGGATNEKLFF	TGCGCCAGCAGCGACGGGGGAGCAACTAATGAAAAACTGTTTTTT
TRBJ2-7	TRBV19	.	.	CASSFSGRLTYEQYF	TGTGCCAGTAGCTTCTCCGGACGCCTCACCTACGAGCAGTACTTC
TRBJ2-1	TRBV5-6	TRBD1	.	CASSWTDRGRDEQFF	TGTGCCAGCAGCTGGACAGACAGGGGGCGCGATGAGCAGTTCTTC
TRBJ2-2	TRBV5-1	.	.	CASSRRDSRSGELFF	TGCGCCAGCAGCCGACGGGACTCTCGGTCCGGGGAGCTGTTTTTT
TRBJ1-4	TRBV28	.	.	CASSSTITNEKLFF	TGTGCCAGCAGTTCGACAATCACTAATGAAAAACTGTTTTTT
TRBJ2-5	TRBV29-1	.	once	CSALELTQYF	TGCAGCGCCCTTGAGTTGACCCAGTACTTC
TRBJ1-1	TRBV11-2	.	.	CASSLGQGNTEAFF	TGTGCCAGCAGCTTAGGGCAGGGGAACACTGAAGCTTTCTTT
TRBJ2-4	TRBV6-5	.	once	CATKTVAKNIQYF	TGTGCCACCAAGACGGTAGCCAAAAACATTCAGTACTTC
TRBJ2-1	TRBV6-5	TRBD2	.	CASSYSGTSQNEQFF	TGTGCCAGCAGTTACTCTGGGACTAGCCAAAATGAGCAGTTCTTC
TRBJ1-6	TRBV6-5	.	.	CASTYQGARLNSPLHF	TGTGCCAGCACTTACCAGGGAGCCAGGTTAAATTCACCCCTCCACTTT
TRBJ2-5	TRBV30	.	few	CAWSVSGGTETQYF	TGTGCCTGGAGTGTTTCGGGCGGGACGGAGACCCAGTACTTC
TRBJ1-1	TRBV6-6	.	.	CASSYSIRVEAFF	TGTGCCAGCAGTTACTCGATCCGGGTTGAAGCTTTCTTT
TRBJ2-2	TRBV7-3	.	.	CASSPTGLNTGELFF	TGTGCCAGCAGCCCAACAGGCCTGAACACCGGGGAGCTGTTTTTT